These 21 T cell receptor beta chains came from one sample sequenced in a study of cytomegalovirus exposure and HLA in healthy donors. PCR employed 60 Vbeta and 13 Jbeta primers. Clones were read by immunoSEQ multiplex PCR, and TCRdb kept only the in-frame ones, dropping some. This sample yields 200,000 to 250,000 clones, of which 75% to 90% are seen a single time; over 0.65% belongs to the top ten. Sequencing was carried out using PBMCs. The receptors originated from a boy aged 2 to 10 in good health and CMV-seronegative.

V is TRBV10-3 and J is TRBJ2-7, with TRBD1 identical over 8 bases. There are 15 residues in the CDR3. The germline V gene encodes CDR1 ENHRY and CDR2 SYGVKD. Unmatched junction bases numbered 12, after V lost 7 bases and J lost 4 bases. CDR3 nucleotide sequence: TGTGCCATCAAGGCCGGCGGGACAGGTTCTTACGAGCAGTACTTC. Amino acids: CAIKAGGTGSYEQYF.

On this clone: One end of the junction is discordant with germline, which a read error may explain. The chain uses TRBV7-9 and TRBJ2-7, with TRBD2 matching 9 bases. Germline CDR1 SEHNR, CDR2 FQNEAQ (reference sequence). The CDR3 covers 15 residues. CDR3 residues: CSSSPKRGVINEQYF. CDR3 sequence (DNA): TGTTCCAGCAGCCCAAAGCGGGGGGTCATCAACGAGCAGTACTTC.

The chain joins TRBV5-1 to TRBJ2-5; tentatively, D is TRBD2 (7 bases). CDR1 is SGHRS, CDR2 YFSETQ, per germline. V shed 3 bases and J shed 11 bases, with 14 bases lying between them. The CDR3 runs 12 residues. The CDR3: CASSSGGREQYF. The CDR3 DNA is TGCGCCAGCAGCTCCGGGGGGCGGGAGCAGTACTTC.

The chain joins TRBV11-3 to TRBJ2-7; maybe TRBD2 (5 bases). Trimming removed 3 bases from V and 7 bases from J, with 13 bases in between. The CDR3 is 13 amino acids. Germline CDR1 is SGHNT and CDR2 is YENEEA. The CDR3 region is CASSFASYGEQYF. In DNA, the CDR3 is TGTGCCAGCAGCTTCGCTAGCTACGGTGAGCAGTACTTC.

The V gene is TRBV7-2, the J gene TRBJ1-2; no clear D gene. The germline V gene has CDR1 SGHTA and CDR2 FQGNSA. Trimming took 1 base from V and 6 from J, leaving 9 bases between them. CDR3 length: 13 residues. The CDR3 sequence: CASSLGLQDGYTF. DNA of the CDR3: TGTGCCAGCAGCTTAGGGTTGCAGGATGGCTACACCTTC.

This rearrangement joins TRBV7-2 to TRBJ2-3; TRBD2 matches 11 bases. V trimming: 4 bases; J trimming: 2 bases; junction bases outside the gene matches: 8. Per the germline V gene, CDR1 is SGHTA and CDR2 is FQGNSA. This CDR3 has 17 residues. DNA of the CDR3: TGTGCCAGCAGCTCAATTCTAGCGGGGGGATTCACAGATACGCAGTATTTT. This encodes CASSSILAGGFTDTQYF.

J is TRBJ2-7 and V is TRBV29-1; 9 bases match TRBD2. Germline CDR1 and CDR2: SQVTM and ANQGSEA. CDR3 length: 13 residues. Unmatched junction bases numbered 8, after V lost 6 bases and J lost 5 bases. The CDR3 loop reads CSVLSGRVNEQYF. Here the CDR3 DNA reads TGCAGCGTCCTTAGCGGGAGAGTAAACGAGCAGTACTTC.

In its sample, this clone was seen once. CDR3 loop: CASSAPGQGLGETQYF. The CDR3 bases are TGTGCCAGCAGCGCCCCGGGACAGGGTCTTGGGGAGACCCAGTACTTC. The chain has TRBV7-9 and TRBJ2-5, with 9 bases fitting TRBD1. Germline CDR1 reads SEHNR; CDR2 reads FQNEAQ (reference sequence). V lost 5 bases, J lost 5 bases, and 12 bases stayed unmatched. CDR3 length: 16 amino acids. Complete variable domain (other parts from reference TRBV7-9 and TRBJ2-5): DTGVSQNPRHKITKRGQNVTFRCDPISEHNRLYWYRQTLGQGPEFLTYFQNEAQLEKSRLLSDRFSAERPKGSFSTLEIQRTEQGDSAMYLCASSAPGQGLGETQYFGPGTRLLVL.

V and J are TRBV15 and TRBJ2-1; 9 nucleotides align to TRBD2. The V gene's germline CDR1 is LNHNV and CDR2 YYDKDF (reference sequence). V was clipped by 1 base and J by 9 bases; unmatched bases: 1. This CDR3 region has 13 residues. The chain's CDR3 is CATSRVSGGEQFF. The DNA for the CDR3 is TGTGCCACCAGCAGAGTTAGCGGGGGTGAGCAGTTCTTC.

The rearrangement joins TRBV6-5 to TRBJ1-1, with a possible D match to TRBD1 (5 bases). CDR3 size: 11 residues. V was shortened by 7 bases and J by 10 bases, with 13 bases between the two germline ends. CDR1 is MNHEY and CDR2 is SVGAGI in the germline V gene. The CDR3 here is CASTTGNSAFF. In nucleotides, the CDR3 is TGTGCCAGCACCACAGGAAACTCAGCTTTCTTT.

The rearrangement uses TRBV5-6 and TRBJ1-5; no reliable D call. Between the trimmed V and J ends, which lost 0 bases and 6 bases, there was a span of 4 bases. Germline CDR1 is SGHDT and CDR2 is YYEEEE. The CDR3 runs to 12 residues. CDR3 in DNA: TGTGCCAGCAGCTTGGGGAGTCAGCCCCAGCATTTT. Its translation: CASSLGSQPQHF. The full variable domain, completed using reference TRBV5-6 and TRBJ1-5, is DAGVTQSPTHLIKTRGQQVTLRCSPKSGHDTVSWYQQALGQGPQFIFQYYEEEERQRGNFPDRFSGHQFPNYSSELNVNALLLGDSALYLCASSLGSQPQHFGDGTRLSIL.

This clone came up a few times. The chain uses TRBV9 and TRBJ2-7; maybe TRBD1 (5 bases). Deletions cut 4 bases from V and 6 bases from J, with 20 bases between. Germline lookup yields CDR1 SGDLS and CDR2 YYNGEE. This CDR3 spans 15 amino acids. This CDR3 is CASSLGQGAPSEQYF. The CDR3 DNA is TGTGCCAGCAGCCTTGGACAAGGGGCCCCCAGCGAGCAGTACTTC.

This CDR3 reads CAWSVRETQYF. Written as DNA, the CDR3 is TGTGCCTGGAGTGTACGGGAGACCCAGTACTTC. The chain couples TRBV30 to TRBJ2-5; D unresolved. Germline-derived CDR1 and CDR2 are GTSNPN and SVGIG (reference sequence). This CDR3 region has 11 residues. Trimming took 0 bases from V and 5 from J, leaving 4 bases between them.

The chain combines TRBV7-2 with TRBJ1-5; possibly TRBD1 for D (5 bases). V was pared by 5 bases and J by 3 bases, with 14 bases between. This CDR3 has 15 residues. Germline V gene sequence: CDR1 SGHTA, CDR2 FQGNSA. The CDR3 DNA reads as TGTGCCAGCAGCCCCGAAGGGGTAACCAATCAGCCCCAGCATTTT. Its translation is CASSPEGVTNQPQHF.

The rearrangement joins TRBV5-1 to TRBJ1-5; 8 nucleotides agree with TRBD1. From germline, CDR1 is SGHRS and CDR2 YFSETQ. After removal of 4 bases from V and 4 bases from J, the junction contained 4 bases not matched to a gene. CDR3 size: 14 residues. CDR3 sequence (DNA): TGCGCCAGCAGCACGGGACAGGAAAATCAGCCCCAGCATTTT. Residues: CASSTGQENQPQHF.

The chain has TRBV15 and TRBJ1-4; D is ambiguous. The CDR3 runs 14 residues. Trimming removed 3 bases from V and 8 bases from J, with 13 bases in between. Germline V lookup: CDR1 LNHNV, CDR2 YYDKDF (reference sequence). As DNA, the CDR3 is TGTGCCACCAGCAGCGTTGCGGTCGGGGAAAAACTGTTTTTT. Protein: CATSSVAVGEKLFF.

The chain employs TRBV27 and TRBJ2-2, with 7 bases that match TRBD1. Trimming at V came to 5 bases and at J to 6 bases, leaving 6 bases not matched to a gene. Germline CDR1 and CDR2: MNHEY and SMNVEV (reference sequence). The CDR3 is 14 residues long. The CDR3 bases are TGTGCCAGCAGTCCACAGGGGAGCCCCGGGGAGCTGTTTTTT. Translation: CASSPQGSPGELFF.

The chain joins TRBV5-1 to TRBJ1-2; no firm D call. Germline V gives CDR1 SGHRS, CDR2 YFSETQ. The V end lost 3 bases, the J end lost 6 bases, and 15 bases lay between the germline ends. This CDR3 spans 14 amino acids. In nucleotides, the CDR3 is TGCGCCAGCAGCTCCCCCTTTTGCGGGAATGGCTACACCTTC. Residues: CASSSPFCGNGYTF.

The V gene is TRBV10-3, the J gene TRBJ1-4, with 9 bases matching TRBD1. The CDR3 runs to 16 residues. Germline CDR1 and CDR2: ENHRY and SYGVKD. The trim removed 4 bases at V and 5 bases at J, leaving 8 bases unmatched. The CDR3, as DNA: TGTGCCATCAGTGGGGACCTCGGGACAGGGAATGAAAAACTGTTTTTT. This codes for CAISGDLGTGNEKLFF.

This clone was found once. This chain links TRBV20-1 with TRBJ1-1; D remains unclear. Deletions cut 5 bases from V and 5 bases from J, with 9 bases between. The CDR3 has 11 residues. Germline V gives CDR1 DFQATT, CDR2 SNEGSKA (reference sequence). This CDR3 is CSAVTGTEAFF. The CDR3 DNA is TGCAGTGCTGTGACCGGGACTGAAGCTTTCTTT.

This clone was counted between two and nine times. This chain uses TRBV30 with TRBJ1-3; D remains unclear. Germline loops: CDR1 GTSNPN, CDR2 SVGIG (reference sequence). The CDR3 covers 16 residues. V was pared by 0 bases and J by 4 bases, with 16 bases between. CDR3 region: CAWSVLGMKGGNTIYF. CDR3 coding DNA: TGTGCCTGGAGTGTACTCGGGATGAAGGGAGGAAACACCATATATTTT.